This TCR beta chain originates from a study of CD8 T cells in ankylosing spondylitis. Whole-study results and caveats: Significantly higher representation of disease-linked clones was reported for matched ankylosing spondylitis synovial fluid. For ankylosing spondylitis blood, a TCR beta motif of about eight highly homologous variants appeared characteristic.

The ends were cut back, 2 bases at V and 1 base at J, with 12 bases in the middle. Germline V gene data show CDR1 as SGHKS and CDR2 as YYEKEE (reference sequence). This CDR3 has 15 amino acids. Remarks on this clonotype: The antigen remains undetermined.

MiXCR, run by TCRdb on the 5' RACE reads, gives a single entry per CDR3 protein. The repertoire consists of approximately 260,000 distinct CDR3 sequences, with approximately 9% occurring once and the leading ten covering approximately 6.3%. The clonotype originates from a male donor with ankylosing spondylitis or in good health (not recorded which). The chain joins TRBV5-5 to TRBJ1-1; D gene uncertain. Sample: blood, either unsorted or a sorted T cell fraction (not recorded which). The CDR3 DNA follows: TGTGCCAGCAGCTTCGCATTTGAGGGGAACACTGAAGCTTTCTTT. This translates into CASSFAFEGNTEAFF.